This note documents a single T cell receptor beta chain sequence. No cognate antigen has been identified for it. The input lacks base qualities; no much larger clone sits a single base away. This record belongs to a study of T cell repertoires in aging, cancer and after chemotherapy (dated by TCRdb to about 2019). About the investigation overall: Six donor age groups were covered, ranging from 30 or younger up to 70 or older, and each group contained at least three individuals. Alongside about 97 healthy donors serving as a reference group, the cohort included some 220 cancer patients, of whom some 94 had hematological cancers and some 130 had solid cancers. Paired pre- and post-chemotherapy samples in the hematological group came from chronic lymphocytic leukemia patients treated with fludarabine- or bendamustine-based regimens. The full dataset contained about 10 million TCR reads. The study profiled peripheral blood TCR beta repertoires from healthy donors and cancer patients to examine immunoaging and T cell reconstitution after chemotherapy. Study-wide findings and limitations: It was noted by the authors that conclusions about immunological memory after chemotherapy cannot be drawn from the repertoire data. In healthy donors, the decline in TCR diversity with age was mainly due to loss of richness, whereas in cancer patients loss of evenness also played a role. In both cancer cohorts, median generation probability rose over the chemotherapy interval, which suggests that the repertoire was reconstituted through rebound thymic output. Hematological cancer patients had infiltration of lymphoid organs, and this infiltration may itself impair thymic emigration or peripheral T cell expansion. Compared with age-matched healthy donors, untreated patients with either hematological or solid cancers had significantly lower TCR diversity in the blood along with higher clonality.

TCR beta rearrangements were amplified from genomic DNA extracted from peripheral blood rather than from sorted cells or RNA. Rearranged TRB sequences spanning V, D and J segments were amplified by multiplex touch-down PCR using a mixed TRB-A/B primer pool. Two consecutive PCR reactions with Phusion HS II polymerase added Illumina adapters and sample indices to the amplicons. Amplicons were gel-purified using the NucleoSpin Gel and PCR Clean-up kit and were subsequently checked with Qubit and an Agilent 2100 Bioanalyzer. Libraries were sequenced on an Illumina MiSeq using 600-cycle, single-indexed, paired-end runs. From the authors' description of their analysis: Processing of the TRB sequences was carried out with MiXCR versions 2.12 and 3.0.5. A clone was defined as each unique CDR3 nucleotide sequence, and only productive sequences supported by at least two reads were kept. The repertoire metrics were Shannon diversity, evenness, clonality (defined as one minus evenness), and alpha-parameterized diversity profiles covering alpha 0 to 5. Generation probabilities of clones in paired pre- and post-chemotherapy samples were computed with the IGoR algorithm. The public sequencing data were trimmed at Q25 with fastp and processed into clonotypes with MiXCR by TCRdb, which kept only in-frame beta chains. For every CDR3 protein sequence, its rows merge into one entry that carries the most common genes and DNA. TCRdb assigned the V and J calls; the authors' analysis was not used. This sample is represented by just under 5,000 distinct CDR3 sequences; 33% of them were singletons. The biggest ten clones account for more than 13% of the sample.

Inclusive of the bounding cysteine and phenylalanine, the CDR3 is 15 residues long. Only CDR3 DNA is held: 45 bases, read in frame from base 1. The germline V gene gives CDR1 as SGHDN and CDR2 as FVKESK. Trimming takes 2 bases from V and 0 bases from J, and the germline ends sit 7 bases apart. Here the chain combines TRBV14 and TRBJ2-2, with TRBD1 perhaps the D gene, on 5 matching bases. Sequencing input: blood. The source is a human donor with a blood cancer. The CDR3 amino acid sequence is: CASSQRTTNTGELFF. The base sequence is TGTGCCAGCAGCCAACGGACAACGAACACCGGGGAGCTGTTTTTT.